Shown below are 27 T cell receptor beta chains from a single sample sequenced in a study of naive and memory T cell subsets. Both TRBC1 and TRBC2 were covered by a beta constant-region primer of two equimolar oligonucleotides. The ligated cDNA underwent four PCR rounds using SP2 and nested alpha and beta constant-region primers. Each CDR3 protein gets one entry after TCRdb re-called the UMI-ligation and nested PCR reads with MiXCR. Of around 130,000 distinct CDR3 sequences in the sample, 36% were seen once. The material sequenced was central memory CD4+ T cells from blood. These receptor sequences come from a human donor in good health.

In this sample, this clonotype turned up a few times. The gene calls are TRBV14 and TRBJ2-7; D is ambiguous. V lost 4 bases and J lost 5, with 12 bases in between. The germline gives CDR1 SGHDN, CDR2 FVKESK. The CDR3 spans 13 residues. The CDR3 loop is CASSRAAPHEQYF. The CDR3 coding sequence is TGTGCCAGCAGCCGAGCCGCACCCCACGAGCAGTACTTC.

V gene TRBV5-6 combines with J gene TRBJ1-1; D not resolved. V dropped 1 base and J dropped 1 base, with 11 bases sitting between them. The germline V gene encodes CDR1 SGHDT and CDR2 YYEEEE. This CDR3 region has 15 residues. The CDR3 loop reads CASSLNPNGNTEAFF. DNA for the CDR3: TGTGCCAGCAGCTTGAATCCGAATGGGAACACTGAAGCTTTCTTT. Variable domain in full (rest from reference TRBV5-6 and TRBJ1-1): DAGVTQSPTHLIKTRGQQVTLRCSPKSGHDTVSWYQQALGQGPQFIFQYYEEEERQRGNFPDRFSGHQFPNYSSELNVNALLLGDSALYLCASSLNPNGNTEAFFGQGTRLTVV.

This CDR3 is CASSLATDELSGNTIYF. The CDR3 DNA follows: TGTGCCAGCAGCTTAGCGACAGACGAACTCTCTGGAAACACCATATATTTT. The V gene is TRBV7-9, the J gene TRBJ1-3, with D possibly TRBD1 on 5 matching bases. The V and J ends lost 0 bases and 0 bases respectively, with 12 bases between them. The CDR3 runs to 17 residues. Germline-derived CDR1 and CDR2 are SEHNR and FQNEAQ (reference sequence).

V is TRBV2 and J is TRBJ2-1; D call uncertain. The CDR3 sequence is 13 residues long. The germline CDR1 and CDR2 sequences are SNHLY and FYNNEI. Trimming removed 7 bases from V and 0 bases from J, with 7 bases in between. The CDR3 here is CASNLRSYNEQFF. The CDR3 DNA reads as TGTGCCAGCAACTTACGCTCCTACAATGAGCAGTTCTTC. The full variable domain, in which reference TRBV2 and TRBJ2-1 provide the parts outside the CDR3, is EPEVTQTPSHQVTQMGQEVILRCVPISNHLYFYWYRQILGQKVEFLVSFYNNEISEKSEIFDDQFSVERPDGSNFTLKIRSTKLEDSAMYFCASNLRSYNEQFFGPGTRLTVL.

This clonotype was picked up a small number of times. This chain joins TRBV29-1 and TRBJ1-5, with D unclear. Germline values: CDR1 SQVTM, CDR2 ANQGSEA. The CDR3 totals 13 residues. The germline V and J ends were trimmed by 0 bases and 4 bases, with 7 bases remaining between them. CDR3 loop: CSVEERRNQPQHF. CDR3 DNA sequence: TGCAGCGTTGAAGAGAGGAGGAATCAGCCCCAGCATTTT.

The chain uses TRBV3-1 and TRBJ1-1; no definite D call. The CDR3 spans 13 residues. Trimming left V 4 bases short and J 6 bases short, with 12 bases between. The V gene's germline CDR1 is LGHDT and CDR2 YNNKEL (reference sequence). The CDR3 sequence: CASSRSRRPEAFF. DNA for the CDR3: TGTGCCAGCAGCCGGTCTCGGAGGCCTGAAGCTTTCTTT.

This chain uses TRBV6-1 with TRBJ1-5, with 8 bases matching TRBD1. The J segment lost 3 bases and the V segment lost 1 base, leaving 11 bases of the junction unmatched. There are 18 residues in the CDR3. Per germline, CDR1 MNHNS and CDR2 SASEGT. The CDR3 DNA follows: TGTGCCAGCAGTGAAGTCCCCTCAGGGGGCGGCACCAATCAGCCCCAGCATTTT. It translates to CASSEVPSGGGTNQPQHF.

The chain links TRBV7-9 to TRBJ1-6; D is uncertain. This CDR3 region has 15 residues. Per germline, CDR1 SEHNR and CDR2 FQNEAQ (reference sequence). V lost 1 base, J lost 7 bases, and 11 bases lay in between. In nucleotides, the CDR3 is TGTGCCAGCAGCTTAGGAAGCCGAACCAATTCACCCCTCCACTTT. This translates into CASSLGSRTNSPLHF.

This clonotype was seen at least ten times. The chain uses TRBV28 and TRBJ2-5; 10 bases align to TRBD2. V trimming: 7 bases; J trimming: 2 bases; junction bases outside the gene matches: 4. The length of the CDR3 is 14 residues. Per germline, CDR1 MDHEN and CDR2 SYDVKM. Here the CDR3 reads CASTTLAGQETQYF. CDR3 in DNA: TGTGCCAGCACCACACTAGCGGGACAAGAGACCCAGTACTTC.

This sequence joins TRBV5-1 and TRBJ2-5, with 8 bases matching TRBD2. Germline trimming cut 1 base from V and 1 base from J; bases unmatched to any gene: 3. Per germline, CDR1 SGHRS and CDR2 YFSETQ. The CDR3 totals 15 residues. CDR3 coding DNA: TGCGCCAGCAGCTTGAGTGCGGGAGGCCAAGAGACCCAGTACTTC. This gives the protein CASSLSAGGQETQYF.

The V gene is TRBV12-3 or TRBV12-4, the J gene TRBJ1-5; no firm D call. The V gene lost 6 bases and the J gene lost 2 bases, with 11 bases spanning the gap. The CDR3 has 14 residues. CDR3: CASSSGMGNQPQHF. DNA for the CDR3: TGTGCCAGCAGCTCCGGAATGGGCAATCAGCCCCAGCATTTT.

The chain is built from TRBV6-5 and TRBJ1-1; tentatively, D is TRBD1 (6 bases). This CDR3 has 12 amino acids. Germline assignment: CDR1 MNHEY and CDR2 SVGAGI. V dropped 4 bases and J dropped 11 bases, with 14 bases sitting between them. This CDR3 reads CASSSGGWGAFF. The DNA of the CDR3 is TGTGCCAGCAGTTCGGGGGGCTGGGGGGCTTTCTTT.

This clonotype was detected a few times. The CDR3 DNA reads TGCGCCAGCAGCTTGTCGGACGGTAGCAATCAGCCCCAGCATTTT. Protein sequence: CASSLSDGSNQPQHF. The chain links TRBV5-1 to TRBJ1-5; D not resolved. Between the trimmed V and J ends, which lost 1 base and 0 bases, there was a span of 8 bases. This CDR3 comprises 15 residues. Germline CDR1 SGHRS, CDR2 YFSETQ.

This chain joins TRBV7-2 and TRBJ2-1; D is possibly TRBD1 (5 bases). The germline V gene has CDR1 SGHTA and CDR2 FQGNSA. Trimming stripped 2 bases from V and 8 bases from J, with 22 bases between. This CDR3 comprises 17 residues. CDR3: CASSLRGSLYPGYEQFF. CDR3 in DNA: TGTGCCAGCAGCTTAAGGGGAAGCCTCTACCCTGGGTATGAGCAGTTCTTC. The full variable domain, in which reference TRBV7-2 and TRBJ2-1 provide the parts outside the CDR3, is GAGVSQSPSNKVTEKGKDVELRCDPISGHTALYWYRQSLGQGLEFLIYFQGNSAPDKSGLPSDRFSAERTGGSVSTLTIQRTQQEDSAVYLCASSLRGSLYPGYEQFFGPGTRLTVL.

The chain links TRBV11-2 to TRBJ2-7, with D perhaps TRBD1 (7 bases). Germline V gene data show CDR1 as SGHAT and CDR2 as FQNNGV. Trimming took off 2 bases at V and 0 bases at J, with 20 bases between the two ends. The CDR3 loop spans 18 amino acids. The CDR3 bases are TGTGCCAGCAGCTTAAGAATAGGAGGGGGCCGAAGCTCCTACGAGCAGTACTTC. Amino acids: CASSLRIGGGRSSYEQYF.

The gene calls are TRBV29-1 and TRBJ2-7; no reliable D call. V gave up 4 bases and J gave up 5 bases, with 15 bases separating them. Germline CDR1 reads SQVTM; CDR2 reads ANQGSEA. This CDR3 comprises 13 residues. CDR3 residues: CSVAGQNYDEQYF. CDR3 in DNA: TGCAGCGTTGCCGGGCAGAATTACGACGAGCAGTACTTC.

V is TRBV7-2 and J is TRBJ2-1; weak D call: TRBD2 (5 bases). V lost 4 bases to trimming and J lost 4 bases, with 11 bases between them. The CDR3 is made up of 14 amino acids. Germline loops: CDR1 SGHTA, CDR2 FQGNSA. The CDR3, as DNA: TGTGCCAGCAGCTCCCGAGCGGCTTACAATGAGCAGTTCTTC. Encoded protein: CASSSRAAYNEQFF.

The J gene is TRBJ2-4, the V gene TRBV5-4; 7 bases agree with TRBD2. The germline CDR1 and CDR2 sequences are SGHNT and YYREEE (reference sequence). The V and J ends lost 1 base and 5 bases, in that order; junction bases with no gene match: 6. The CDR3 sequence is 15 residues long. This CDR3 is CASSLSAGVENIQYF. The CDR3 DNA follows: TGTGCCAGCAGCTTGTCGGCGGGAGTCGAAAACATTCAGTACTTC. Filled out from reference TRBV5-4 and TRBJ2-4, the complete variable domain reads ETGVTQSPTHLIKTRGQQVTLRCSSQSGHNTVSWYQQALGQGPQFIFQYYREEENGRGNFPPRFSGLQFPNYSSELNVNALELDDSALYLCASSLSAGVENIQYFGAGTRLSVL.

The chain combines TRBV5-5 with TRBJ1-5; D unresolved. Germline V gives CDR1 SGHKS, CDR2 YYEKEE (reference sequence). The CDR3 sequence is 15 residues long. V was pared by 0 bases and J by 5 bases, with 12 bases between. The CDR3 loop is CASSLAVTVYQPQHF. In DNA, the CDR3 is TGTGCCAGCAGCTTGGCCGTGACGGTTTATCAGCCCCAGCATTTT.

The chain employs TRBV27 and TRBJ1-6, with 7 bases aligning to TRBD1. The CDR3 loop spans 16 amino acids. CDR1 and CDR2 from the germline V gene are MNHEY and SMNVEV (reference sequence). V gave up 3 bases and J gave up 3 bases; unmatched junction bases: 5. The CDR3 nucleotides read TGTGCCAGCAGTTTGGGGGGGGACAGCTATAATTCACCCCTCCACTTT. This sequence encodes CASSLGGDSYNSPLHF.

For this clonotype: Its ends do not fully match the called genes, so a read error is possible. Here the CDR3 reads CSVEAGFTGELFF. In DNA, the CDR3 is TGCAGCGTCGAAGCTGGCTTCACCGGGGAGCTGTTTTTT. This chain joins TRBV29-1 and TRBJ2-2; D unresolved. This CDR3 has 13 residues. Germline V gives CDR1 SQVTM, CDR2 ANQGSEA.

V and J are TRBV7-9 and TRBJ2-5; TRBD1 matches at 8 bases. From germline, CDR1 is SEHNR and CDR2 FQNEAQ (reference sequence). The trim removed 5 bases at V and 1 base at J, leaving 9 bases unmatched. The CDR3 has 16 amino acids. CDR3 protein: CASSPSGGFGQETQYF. The CDR3 nucleotides are TGTGCCAGCAGCCCCTCAGGGGGCTTTGGCCAAGAGACCCAGTACTTC.

This clonotype occurred a few times. This chain joins TRBV20-1 and TRBJ2-7; no reliable D call. V lost 3 bases to trimming and J lost 3 bases, with 12 bases between them. This CDR3 has 13 residues. CDR1 is DFQATT and CDR2 is SNEGSKA in the germline V gene (reference sequence). DNA of the CDR3: TGCAGTGCTAGTGTCGGCGCTTACTACGAGCAGTACTTC. This gives the protein CSASVGAYYEQYF.

Notes on this clonotype: One junction end disagrees with the germline gene, perhaps due to a read error. The chain combines TRBV11-1 with TRBJ1-3; 7 bases fit TRBD1. This CDR3 has 14 residues. CDR1 SGHAT and CDR2 FQDESV come from the germline V gene (reference sequence). CDR3 region: CVSSFGQEGNTIYF. CDR3 in DNA: TGTGTCAGCAGCTTCGGACAGGAAGGAAACACCATATATTTT.

This clonotype was seen more than once but under ten times. V is TRBV6-2 or TRBV6-3 and J is TRBJ2-1, with 8 bases lining up with TRBD2. CDR1 MNHEY and CDR2 SVGEGT come from the germline V gene. With 7 bases clipped from V and 0 bases from J, the junction kept 5 bases outside the gene matches. The CDR3 contains 15 residues. The CDR3 nucleotides read TGTGCCAGCATTAATAGCGGGACCTCCTACAATGAGCAGTTCTTC. Amino acids: CASINSGTSYNEQFF.

This clonotype was seen a few times. The V and J genes are TRBV3-1 and TRBJ1-2; D unclear. In germline, CDR1 is LGHDT, CDR2 YNNKEL (reference sequence). This CDR3 comprises 12 residues. V was trimmed by 1 base and J by 8 bases, leaving 8 bases between them. The CDR3, as DNA: TGTGCCAGCAGCCAAGGCTTGAGCGGCTACACCTTC. Protein sequence: CASSQGLSGYTF.

V usage is TRBV6-1 and J usage is TRBJ1-1, with 8 bases lining up with TRBD1. The CDR3 is 13 amino acids. Germline values: CDR1 MNHNS, CDR2 SASEGT. V lost 4 bases, J lost 5 bases, and 3 bases stayed unmatched. CDR3 coding DNA: TGTGCCAGCAGTGTTGACAGGGGAACTGAAGCTTTCTTT. Translated, it gives CASSVDRGTEAFF.